These 31 T cell receptor beta chains share one sample of origin, sequenced in a study of cytomegalovirus exposure and HLA in healthy donors (dated by TCRdb to the late 2010s). Libraries came from the immunoSEQ multiplex PCR assay. A mixture of 60 forward primers for TCR Vbeta segments and 13 reverse primers for TCR Jbeta segments was used in the multiplex PCR. TCRdb took this table from immuneACCESS and kept in-frame rearrangements with V and J called. Such tables lack part of the clones; where checked against another copy, unresolved V genes explain under half of the gap, and the rest is unexplained. This sample gives tens of thousands of clones in total; roughly 80% of them show up just once. The top ten hold 20% to 30% of the sample. Sequenced: PBMCs. Receptors originate from a woman aged 45 to 65 in good health and CMV-seropositive.

This clone came up a few times. The rearrangement uses TRBV10-3 and TRBJ1-3, with TRBD1 as a possible D gene (6 bases). The CDR3 is 14 amino acids. Trimming pared 7 bases from V and 3 bases from J, leaving 13 bases between. Germline CDR1 ENHRY, CDR2 SYGVKD. CDR3 sequence: CAITSQDSGNTIYF. CDR3 nucleotide sequence: TGTGCCATCACCAGCCAGGACAGTGGAAACACCATATATTTT.

This clone has just a few counts. The rearrangement uses TRBV5-4 and TRBJ1-6; D ambiguous. V lost 3 bases and J lost 6, with 13 bases in between. This CDR3 has 15 amino acids. Germline lookup yields CDR1 SGHNT and CDR2 YYREEE (reference sequence). The CDR3 sequence: CASSWGSGSNSPLHF. CDR3 DNA sequence: TGTGCCAGCAGCTGGGGTAGTGGGAGTAATTCACCCCTCCACTTT.

The chain recombines TRBV12-5 with TRBJ2-3; D ambiguous. In germline, CDR1 is LGHNT, CDR2 FRNRAP. V lost 6 bases and J lost 2, with 9 bases in between. There are 13 residues in the CDR3. The DNA for the CDR3 is TGTGCTAGTGGGCCGGGTGCCACAGATACGCAGTATTTT. It specifies CASGPGATDTQYF.

The genes are TRBV2 and TRBJ2-3; 9 positions agree with TRBD2. The CDR3 length is 17 residues. CDR1 and CDR2 from the germline V gene are SNHLY and FYNNEI. Trimming took 7 bases from V and 1 from J; bases not matched to a gene: 12. In DNA form, the CDR3 reads TGTGCCAGCACCCCAGTTCCAGCGGGAGGCCGCACAGATACGCAGTATTTT. Translated, it gives CASTPVPAGGRTDTQYF.

This rearrangement joins TRBV5-6 to TRBJ1-2; perhaps TRBD1 as D (6 bases). Looked up from germline, CDR1 is SGHDT and CDR2 is YYEEEE. Trimming shortened V by 2 bases and J by 8 bases, and 10 bases separated the two germline ends. This CDR3 has 12 amino acids. The CDR3: CASSFYQGGYTF. The CDR3, as DNA: TGTGCCAGCAGCTTTTATCAGGGGGGCTACACCTTC.

The chain recombines TRBV2 with TRBJ2-1; 8 bases match TRBD1. Germline-derived CDR1 and CDR2 are SNHLY and FYNNEI. CDR3 length: 13 amino acids. Trimming at V came to 6 bases and at J to 9 bases, leaving 7 bases not matched to a gene. CDR3 DNA: TGTGCCAGCAGGGTGGACAGGGCTAGTGAGCAGTTCTTC. This translates into CASRVDRASEQFF.

The chain is built from TRBV13 and TRBJ2-2, with D maybe TRBD2 (6 bases). The CDR3 has 16 residues. V was pared by 5 bases and J by 6 bases, with 19 bases between. CDR1 PRHDT and CDR2 FYEKMQ come from the germline V gene (reference sequence). The CDR3 bases are TGTGCCAGCAGCGAAGCAGGAGGGGTTGGACCCGGGGAGCTGTTTTTT. The encoded protein is CASSEAGGVGPGELFF.

V gene TRBV4-2 combines with J gene TRBJ2-5; TRBD2 matches at 8 bases. The ends lost 0 bases at V and 4 bases at J; junction bases unmatched: 7. The V gene's germline CDR1 is LGHNA and CDR2 YNFKEQ. The CDR3 has 16 residues. In DNA, the CDR3 is TGTGCCAGCAGCCAAGATTGGGGCGGGGGGTCAGAGACCCAGTACTTC. Its translation: CASSQDWGGGSETQYF.

This chain joins TRBV5-1 and TRBJ1-1, with a possible D match to TRBD1 (5 bases). The germline CDR1 and CDR2 sequences are SGHRS and YFSETQ. V was pared by 4 bases and J by 3 bases, with 13 bases between. CDR3 length: 14 amino acids. This CDR3 reads CASSREPGDTEAFF. The CDR3 nucleotides read TGCGCCAGCAGCCGAGAGCCGGGGGACACTGAAGCTTTCTTT. The full variable domain, completed using reference TRBV5-1 and TRBJ1-1, is KAGVTQTPRYLIKTRGQQVTLSCSPISGHRSVSWYQQTPGQGLQFLFEYFSETQRNKGNFPGRFSGRQFSNSRSEMNVSTLELGDSALYLCASSREPGDTEAFFGQGTRLTVV.

The chain links TRBV10-3 to TRBJ1-2; weak D call: TRBD1 (5 bases). This CDR3 is 16 amino acids long. V was clipped by 2 bases and J by 2 bases, with 15 bases between them. Germline assignment: CDR1 ENHRY and CDR2 SYGVKD. In DNA, the CDR3 is TGTGCCATCAGTGAGACCAGTCGGGGGGAAAACTATGGCTACACCTTC. Translating gives CAISETSRGENYGYTF.

This CDR3 reads CGESMMVAGGISTDTQYF. DNA for the CDR3: TGCGGCGAATCCATGATGGTAGCGGGAGGGATTAGCACAGATACGCAGTATTTT. The chain couples TRBV29-1 to TRBJ2-3, with 11 nucleotides matching TRBD2. From germline, CDR1 is SQVTM and CDR2 ANQGSEA. The CDR3 consists of 18 residues.

The V call is TRBV18, the J call TRBJ1-1; tentatively, D is TRBD1 (5 bases). V was cut by 2 bases and J by 1 base, with 14 bases left in between. The germline V gene encodes CDR1 KGHSH and CDR2 LQKENI. This CDR3 spans 16 amino acids. The CDR3 is CASSPTVTGQNTEAFF. CDR3 nucleotide sequence: TGTGCCAGCTCACCAACGGTTACAGGACAGAACACTGAAGCTTTCTTT.

The rearrangement uses TRBV27 and TRBJ2-1; 9 nucleotides line up with TRBD1. Germline CDR1 reads MNHEY; CDR2 reads SMNVEV (reference sequence). This CDR3 comprises 15 residues. With V trimmed by 5 bases and J by 6 bases, 8 bases remained unmatched. The CDR3: CASSLTGGSANEQFF. CDR3 nucleotide sequence: TGTGCCAGCAGTCTTACAGGGGGCTCTGCCAATGAGCAGTTCTTC.

The chain recombines TRBV9 with TRBJ2-7; 9 bases line up with TRBD2. V trimming: 0 bases; J trimming: 4 bases; junction bases outside the gene matches: 5. Looked up from germline, CDR1 is SGDLS and CDR2 is YYNGEE. This CDR3 has 15 residues. The CDR3 DNA reads as TGTGCCAGCAGCGTAGATCCTAGCGGGGTGTACGAGCAGTACTTC. Translating it yields CASSVDPSGVYEQYF. Full variable domain (missing parts from reference TRBV9 and TRBJ2-7): DSGVTQTPKHLITATGQRVTLRCSPRSGDLSVYWYQQSLDQGLQFLIQYYNGEERAKGNILERFSAQQFPDLHSELNLSSLELGDSALYFCASSVDPSGVYEQYFGPGTRLTVT.

The V gene is TRBV6-6, the J gene TRBJ1-1; TRBD1 matches at 9 bases. The germline gives CDR1 MNHNY, CDR2 SVGAGI (reference sequence). This CDR3 spans 14 amino acids. V was clipped by 5 bases and J by 2 bases; unmatched bases: 3. CDR3 nucleotide sequence: TGTGCCAGCAGTAAGGGACAGGGAAACACTGAAGCTTTCTTT. Translated: CASSKGQGNTEAFF.

This chain connects TRBV7-6 to TRBJ2-1; D unclear. There are 11 residues in the CDR3. Germline values: CDR1 SGHVS, CDR2 FNYEAQ. V dropped 5 bases and J dropped 4 bases, with 3 bases sitting between them. The CDR3 protein is CASSRYNEQFF. CDR3 coding DNA: TGTGCCAGCAGCCGTTACAATGAGCAGTTCTTC.

The chain carries TRBV7-2 and TRBJ1-5, with a weak D call TRBD1 (6 bases). V lost 1 base, J lost 1 base, and 17 bases lay in between. There are 18 residues in the CDR3. Germline V CDR1 and CDR2: SGHTA, FQGNSA. The CDR3 DNA follows: TGTGCCAGCAGCTTAGTAGGGGGAAATGTGGGGAGCAATCAGCCCCAGCATTTT. This sequence encodes CASSLVGGNVGSNQPQHF.

The gene calls are TRBV7-2 and TRBJ2-5; 12 positions match TRBD2. The V gene end was trimmed by 4 bases and the J gene end by 5 bases; junction bases not matched to a gene: 14. Germline V lookup: CDR1 SGHTA, CDR2 FQGNSA. The CDR3 runs to 18 residues. CDR3: CASSSLGDLAGGSETQYF. The CDR3 DNA reads as TGTGCCAGCAGCTCTCTAGGCGATCTAGCGGGGGGGAGTGAGACCCAGTACTTC.

The chain carries TRBV6-4 and TRBJ2-1; 13 nucleotides match TRBD2. The CDR3 is made up of 14 amino acids. In germline, CDR1 is MRHNA, CDR2 SNTAGT. The V gene end was trimmed by 9 bases and the J gene end by 6 bases; junction bases not matched to a gene: 5. The CDR3 reads CASSLAGGGNEQFF. The CDR3 nucleotides are TGTGCCAGTTCACTAGCGGGAGGGGGCAATGAGCAGTTCTTC.

The gene calls are TRBV27 and TRBJ1-4, with 10 bases that match TRBD1. The CDR3 has 14 residues. Germline CDR1 is MNHEY and CDR2 is SMNVEV (reference sequence). V was clipped by 4 bases and J by 8 bases; unmatched bases: 4. Written as DNA, the CDR3 is TGTGCCAGCAGTTCCGACAGGGGGCACGAAAAACTGTTTTTT. It codes for CASSSDRGHEKLFF. The full variable domain, completed using reference TRBV27 and TRBJ1-4, is EAQVTQNPRYLITVTGKKLTVTCSQNMNHEYMSWYRQDPGLGLRQIYYSMNVEVTDKGDVPEGYKVSRKEKRNFPLILESPSPNQTSLYFCASSSDRGHEKLFFGSGTQLSVL.

The rearrangement uses TRBV27 and TRBJ2-1, with 14 positions matching TRBD2. Losses at the gene ends were 6 bases for V and 8 bases for J; bases not matched to a gene: 6. Germline-derived CDR1 and CDR2 are MNHEY and SMNVEV (reference sequence). The CDR3 has 15 residues. The CDR3 sequence: CASSYGTSGSDEQFF. The CDR3 DNA reads TGTGCCAGCAGCTACGGGACTAGCGGGAGTGATGAGCAGTTCTTC.

The chain links TRBV6-4 to TRBJ2-7; 7 nucleotides agree with TRBD1. Trimming removed 4 bases from V and 3 bases from J; junction bases left unmatched: 3. The germline CDR1 and CDR2 sequences are MRHNA and SNTAGT. The CDR3 is 13 amino acids. CDR3 coding DNA: TGTGCCAGCAGTGTGGGACAGCTCTACGAGCAGTACGTC. Amino acid sequence: CASSVGQLYEQYV.

This chain joins TRBV29-1 and TRBJ2-3; D gene ambiguous. Germline V CDR1 and CDR2: SQVTM, ANQGSEA. The CDR3 length is 12 residues. V shed 3 bases and J shed 6 bases, with 10 bases lying between them. DNA of the CDR3: TGCAGCGTTGATGGCCAGTTGGATACGCAGTATTTT. It codes for CSVDGQLDTQYF.

This sequence joins TRBV6-1 and TRBJ2-5; possibly TRBD2 for D (6 bases). The CDR3 runs 13 residues. Trimming shortened V by 4 bases and J by 3 bases, and 9 bases separated the two germline ends. CDR1 is MNHNS and CDR2 is SASEGT in the germline V gene. The CDR3 sequence is CASSVAGKETQYF. In DNA, the CDR3 is TGTGCCAGCAGTGTGGCGGGGAAAGAGACCCAGTACTTC.

The J gene is TRBJ2-6, the V gene TRBV11-2, with 9 bases lining up with TRBD1. V was pared by 5 bases and J by 3 bases, with 8 bases of the junction left unmatched. Germline V gives CDR1 SGHAT, CDR2 FQNNGV. The CDR3 length is 17 residues. The CDR3 region is CASSPRTGEFGANVLTF. CDR3 bases: TGTGCCAGCAGCCCTAGGACAGGGGAATTTGGGGCCAACGTCCTGACTTTC. The variable domain in full, completed from reference TRBV11-2 and TRBJ2-6, reads EAGVAQSPRYKIIEKRQSVAFWCNPISGHATLYWYQQILGQGPKLLIQFQNNGVVDDSQLPKDRFSAERLKGVDSTLKIQPAKLEDSAVYLCASSPRTGEFGANVLTFGAGSRLTVL.

The rearrangement links TRBV4-2 to TRBJ2-5, with 12 bases fitting TRBD2. With V trimmed by 4 bases and J by 2 bases, 5 bases remained unmatched. The CDR3 has 16 amino acids. Germline V lookup: CDR1 LGHNA, CDR2 YNFKEQ. The CDR3 coding sequence is TGTGCCAGCAGCCTTCCTAGCGGGGGGGTTCAAGAGACCCAGTACTTC. Residues: CASSLPSGGVQETQYF.

The J gene is TRBJ2-1, the V gene TRBV11-3; the D gene is possibly TRBD1 (6 bases). The germline CDR1 and CDR2 sequences are SGHNT and YENEEA. The CDR3 is 14 residues long. Trimming stripped 2 bases from V and 9 bases from J, with 14 bases between. CDR3 bases: TGTGCCAGCAGCTTATCCCCAGGGGAAGGTGAGCAGTTCTTC. Translation gives CASSLSPGEGEQFF.

The chain has TRBV11-3 and TRBJ2-2; weak D call: TRBD1 (6 bases). The CDR3 spans 15 residues. Trimming took off 1 base at V and 6 bases at J, with 12 bases between the two ends. Germline CDR1 is SGHNT and CDR2 is YENEEA. CDR3 residues: CASSLGRGFAGELFF. The DNA for the CDR3 is TGTGCCAGCAGCTTAGGCAGGGGTTTCGCCGGGGAGCTGTTTTTT.

This clone was seen a single time. V and J are TRBV2 and TRBJ2-7; 9 bases line up with TRBD2. CDR1 is SNHLY and CDR2 is FYNNEI in the germline V gene. Germline trimming cut 5 bases from V and 5 bases from J; bases unmatched to any gene: 7. The CDR3 contains 14 residues. For the CDR3, the DNA is TGTGCCAGCAGTTCAGCGGGGGGTAGGGACGAGCAGTACTTC. This gives the protein CASSSAGGRDEQYF.

The rearrangement joins TRBV6-5 to TRBJ1-3, with 7 bases fitting TRBD1. The germline gives CDR1 MNHEY, CDR2 SVGAGI. V shed 2 bases and J 2 bases; nucleotides not matched to a gene: 6. This CDR3 is built from 16 residues. Here the CDR3 DNA reads TGTGCCAGCAGTTACGGCGAAGGGGGCACTGGAAACACCATATATTTT. This gives the protein CASSYGEGGTGNTIYF.

V and J are TRBV10-3 and TRBJ2-3; 12 positions agree with TRBD2. J was trimmed by 3 bases and V by 6 bases; bases with no gene match: 7. The CDR3 consists of 16 residues. Germline CDR1 and CDR2: ENHRY and SYGVKD. The DNA of the CDR3 is TGTGCCATCAGGGGGATGACTAGCGGGAGAACAGATACGCAGTATTTT. Amino acid sequence: CAIRGMTSGRTDTQYF.